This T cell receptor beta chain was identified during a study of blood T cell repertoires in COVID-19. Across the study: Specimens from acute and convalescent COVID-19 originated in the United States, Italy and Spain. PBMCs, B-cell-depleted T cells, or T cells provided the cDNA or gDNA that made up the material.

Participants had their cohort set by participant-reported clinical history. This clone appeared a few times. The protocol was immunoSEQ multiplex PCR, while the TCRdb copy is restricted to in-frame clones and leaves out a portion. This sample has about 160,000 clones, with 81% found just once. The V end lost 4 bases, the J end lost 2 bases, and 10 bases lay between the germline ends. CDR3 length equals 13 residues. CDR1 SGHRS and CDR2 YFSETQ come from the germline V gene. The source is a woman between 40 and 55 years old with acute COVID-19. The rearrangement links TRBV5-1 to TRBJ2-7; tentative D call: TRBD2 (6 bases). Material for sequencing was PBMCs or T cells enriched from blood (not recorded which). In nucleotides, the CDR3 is TGCGCCAGCAGCCGGGACTTCACCTACGAGCAGTACTTC. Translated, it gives CASSRDFTYEQYF.